A single sample gave rise to the 5 T cell receptor beta chains below, sequenced in a study of blood T cells in healthy people across ages. It was with a sample-barcoded 5' primer and a J-beta primer mix that a second PCR of roughly 7 to 12 cycles was run. TCRdb reanalysed the 5' RACE reads using MiXCR and keeps one entry per CDR3 protein. The sample carries 1.5 million or so distinct CDR3 sequences, approximately 42% recorded once. Sample: blood. Receptor source: a woman younger than 35 in good health.

This clonotype was observed a handful of times. The chain employs TRBV20-1 and TRBJ2-5; 7 bases are shared with TRBD2. This CDR3 has 15 residues. Per germline, CDR1 DFQATT and CDR2 SNEGSKA (reference sequence). The junction had 14 bases not matched to a gene; V was cut back by 6 bases and J by 4 bases. The CDR3 DNA follows: TGCAGTGCCAATAGCGAGCGGGACTTGGGAGAGACCCAGTACTTC. The encoded protein is CSANSERDLGETQYF.

The chain combines TRBV24-1 with TRBJ2-5; 8 nucleotides line up with TRBD2. V dropped 5 bases and J dropped 1; count of bases not matched to a gene: 8. This CDR3 is built from 16 residues. Germline values: CDR1 KGHDR, CDR2 SFDVKD. The CDR3 region has the DNA TGTGCCACCAGTGTCGGTGGCGGGGGGAGCCAAGAGACCCAGTACTTC. This encodes CATSVGGGGSQETQYF.

This clonotype has only a few counts. The genes are TRBV10-3 and TRBJ2-7; D is possibly TRBD2 (5 bases). Germline CDR1 is ENHRY and CDR2 is SYGVKD. The V end was cut by 10 bases, the J end by 4 bases, with 20 bases between. This CDR3 is 14 amino acids long. The CDR3 DNA sequence: TGTGCCAGCGCACGGGGTGACCGGGTTTACGAGCAGTACTTC. Its protein product is CASARGDRVYEQYF.

This clonotype is a singleton in its sample. V gene TRBV4-1 combines with J gene TRBJ1-3; D call uncertain. The germline CDR1 and CDR2 sequences are MGHRA and YSYEKL. This CDR3 is built from 15 residues. With 1 base removed from V and 0 bases from J, the gap between germline ends came to 7 bases. CDR3 nucleotides: TGCGCCAGCAGCCAAGTGTTAGTCTCTGGAAACACCATATATTTT. It yields the protein CASSQVLVSGNTIYF.

This rearrangement joins TRBV6-4 to TRBJ2-7, with D possibly being TRBD2 (5 bases). Germline CDR1 is MRHNA and CDR2 is SNTAGT. The CDR3 has 14 residues. V dropped 6 bases and J dropped 3 bases, with 15 bases sitting between them. DNA of the CDR3: TGTGCCAGCAGAGGACGAGCGGTGAACTACGAGCAGTACTTC. Translation gives CASRGRAVNYEQYF.